This T cell receptor beta chain was recovered during a study of Graves' ophthalmopathy and Graves' hyperthyroidism. Study-wide points: For separating ophthalmopathy from stable hyperthyroidism, a 13-signature model gave approximately 90% sensitivity and roughly 79% specificity. In predicting ophthalmopathy progression, the model reached 70% to 71% sensitivity and roughly 74% specificity. Blood shared most expanded thyroid clonotypes above 0.001 frequency.

Establishment of the diagnosis relied upon clinical symptoms, serum thyroxine, TRAb, thyroid ultrasound and orbital computed tomography. Germline V lookup: CDR1 SNHLY, CDR2 FYNNEI. The CDR3 is 16 amino acids. V trimming: 4 bases; J trimming: 0 bases; junction bases outside the gene matches: 5. TCR beta CDR3 amplification used RNA transcripts. The library came from an HTBI-primed first-round RT-PCR and a second-round multiplex PCR. MiXCR, applied by TCRdb to the multiplex PCR reads, yields one record per CDR3 protein. The sample shows roughly 400,000 distinct CDR3 sequences, roughly 15% of them seen only once. This clonotype was seen repeatedly, ten times or more. What it recognizes is unknown.

Sequenced: peripheral blood. This chain joins TRBV2 and TRBJ2-7; TRBD2 matches 11 bases. This receptor was identified in an adult woman with stable Graves' hyperthyroidism. The CDR3 sequence is CASSAELAGASYEQYF. The CDR3, as DNA: TGTGCCAGCAGTGCAGAACTAGCGGGAGCCTCCTACGAGCAGTACTTC.